A single sample is the source of the 22 T cell receptor beta chains below, sequenced in a study of cytomegalovirus exposure and HLA in healthy donors. Data came from immunoSEQ multiplex PCR; TCRdb stores just in-frame clones and leaves some out. The table includes 130,000 to 150,000 clones, about 89% detected once. The sequenced material came from PBMCs. The source is a woman in her late teens or twenties in good health and CMV-seropositive.

This chain joins TRBV4-3 and TRBJ1-3, with D uncertain. This CDR3 is built from 15 residues. Deletions cut 0 bases from V and 2 bases from J, with 8 bases between. CDR1 is LGHNA, CDR2 YSLEER, per germline. The DNA for the CDR3 is TGCGCCAGCAGCCAAGATTTCGGGGCTGGAAACACCATATATTTT. The encoded protein is CASSQDFGAGNTIYF.

The J gene is TRBJ1-3, the V gene TRBV6-6; D unresolved. The V end was cut by 6 bases, the J end by 0 bases, with 9 bases between. The CDR3 has 14 amino acids. Germline CDR1 and CDR2: MNHNY and SVGAGI (reference sequence). The DNA for the CDR3 is TGTGCCAGCAGGAACAGAGACTCTGGAAACACCATATATTTT. Translating it yields CASRNRDSGNTIYF.

The gene calls are TRBV28 and TRBJ1-1; tentatively, D is TRBD1 (5 bases). The germline gives CDR1 MDHEN, CDR2 SYDVKM. The CDR3 totals 15 residues. The germline V and J ends were trimmed by 5 bases and 0 bases, with 13 bases remaining between them. CDR3 amino acids: CASSQNRQLNTEAFF. In DNA, the CDR3 is TGTGCCAGCAGTCAAAACAGACAGTTGAACACTGAAGCTTTCTTT.

This clone was detected once. The chain recombines TRBV7-8 with TRBJ2-7; a weak D match, TRBD2 (5 bases). Germline CDR1 reads SGHVS; CDR2 reads FQNEAQ. V lost 1 base and J 3 bases, leaving 13 bases between the germline ends. The CDR3 sequence is 15 residues long. The CDR3 coding sequence is TGTGCCAGCAGCTTAGGCCCGGGGAAGGTCTACGAGCAGTACTTC. This gives the protein CASSLGPGKVYEQYF.

The chain is built from TRBV11-2 and TRBJ2-2; possible D gene TRBD1, 6 bases. Germline V lookup: CDR1 SGHAT, CDR2 FQNNGV. This CDR3 comprises 15 residues. V lost 6 bases to trimming and J lost 0 bases, with 11 bases between them. The CDR3 region has the DNA TGTGCCAGCAGAGCCAGGGGCTCGAACACCGGGGAGCTGTTTTTT. It translates to CASRARGSNTGELFF.

The J gene is TRBJ2-3, the V gene TRBV4-3; possible D gene TRBD1, 6 bases. The germline V and J ends were trimmed by 1 base and 5 bases, with 13 bases remaining between them. The CDR3 length is 15 residues. Germline lookup yields CDR1 LGHNA and CDR2 YSLEER. The DNA of the CDR3 is TGCGCCAGCAGCCAAGGGACAGTCTTGGGAGATACGCAGTATTTT. This translates into CASSQGTVLGDTQYF.

DNA of the CDR3: TGTGCCAGCAGCTTGGAAACAGGGGGCGCCCCCCCTTATGGCTACACCTTC. This gives the protein CASSLETGGAPPYGYTF. The rearrangement uses TRBV5-6 and TRBJ1-2, with 9 bases identical to TRBD1. The CDR3 spans 17 residues. The V and J ends lost 0 bases and 5 bases, in that order; junction bases with no gene match: 11. Germline V gene lookup returns CDR1 SGHDT and CDR2 YYEEEE.

The chain combines TRBV6-1 with TRBJ2-5, with 10 bases fitting TRBD1. This CDR3 spans 15 amino acids. Germline CDR1 is MNHNS and CDR2 is SASEGT. V lost 6 bases, J lost 4 bases, and 8 bases stayed unmatched. Here the CDR3 reads CASSTGQGEGETQYF. CDR3 DNA: TGTGCCAGCAGCACCGGACAGGGGGAGGGAGAGACCCAGTACTTC.

The rearrangement links TRBV15 to TRBJ2-1; D perhaps matches TRBD1 (5 bases). This CDR3 spans 17 amino acids. With 0 bases removed from V and 2 bases from J, the gap between germline ends came to 14 bases. Germline V gene sequence: CDR1 LNHNV, CDR2 YYDKDF (reference sequence). DNA of the CDR3: TGTGCCACCAGCAGAGATGGCGTTATAGGGGCCTACAATGAGCAGTTCTTC. This translates into CATSRDGVIGAYNEQFF. Drawing the rest from reference TRBV15 and TRBJ2-1, the complete variable domain is DAMVIQNPRYQVTQFGKPVTLSCSQTLNHNVMYWYQQKSSQAPKLLFHYYDKDFNNEADTPDNFQSRRPNTSFCFLDIRSPGLGDTAMYLCATSRDGVIGAYNEQFFGPGTRLTVL.

This rearrangement joins TRBV6-4 to TRBJ1-3; 7 positions agree with TRBD1. This CDR3 is 14 amino acids long. Trimming cost V 6 bases and J 0 bases; bases outside gene matches: 2. Germline loops: CDR1 MRHNA, CDR2 SNTAGT. The CDR3 coding sequence is TGTGCCAGCAGAGCAGGGGGCTCTGGAAACACCATATATTTT. It encodes CASRAGGSGNTIYF.

V gene TRBV12-2 combines with J gene TRBJ1-2; no DNA check was done on the table's D call, TRBD1. TRBV12-2 has pseudogene status. The CDR3 contains 13 residues. The CDR3 loop reads CASRLKGEYGYTF. Written as DNA, the CDR3 is TGTGCAAGTCGCTTAAAAGGGGAATATGGCTACACCTTC.

The rearrangement joins TRBV14 to TRBJ1-5; possible D gene TRBD1, 6 bases. CDR1 and CDR2 from the germline V gene are SGHDN and FVKESK. The V end was cut by 8 bases, the J end by 6 bases, with 17 bases between. This CDR3 is 14 amino acids long. The CDR3 DNA reads TGTGCCAGCTCGCGGGGGGGGCTTAGTCAGCCCCAGCATTTT. The encoded protein is CASSRGGLSQPQHF.

Only a few counts were recorded for this clone. The V and J genes are TRBV7-2 and TRBJ2-7, with D possibly being TRBD2 (5 bases). Trimming stripped 5 bases from V and 3 bases from J, with 17 bases between. The CDR3 covers 15 residues. Germline CDR1 and CDR2: SGHTA and FQGNSA. The CDR3 spells CASSPRESSRYEQYF. Here the CDR3 DNA reads TGTGCCAGCAGCCCTAGGGAGTCCTCGCGCTACGAGCAGTACTTC.

The J gene is TRBJ1-1, the V gene TRBV6-1; D not certain. Trimming shortened V by 5 bases and J by 5 bases, and 12 bases separated the two germline ends. The germline V gene encodes CDR1 MNHNS and CDR2 SASEGT. The CDR3 loop spans 13 amino acids. The CDR3 DNA reads TGTGCCAGCAGTTCCAAAGGCGGGACTGAAGCTTTCTTT. This gives the protein CASSSKGGTEAFF.

The chain recombines TRBV6-5 with TRBJ1-5; 8 nucleotides align to TRBD1. Trimming cost V 5 bases and J 15 bases; bases outside gene matches: 15. Germline lookup yields CDR1 MNHEY and CDR2 SVGAGI. The CDR3 sequence is 14 residues long. For the CDR3, the DNA is TGTGCCAGCAGTGAGGACAGGGAGTATCACCATTTGCATTTT. Its translation: CASSEDREYHHLHF.

V usage is TRBV11-2 and J usage is TRBJ2-1; 12 nucleotides match TRBD2. V lost 0 bases and J lost 9; bases outside the gene matches: 9. This CDR3 is 17 amino acids long. Germline V lookup: CDR1 SGHAT, CDR2 FQNNGV. This CDR3 reads CASSLELAGGLGIEQFF. The CDR3, as DNA: TGTGCCAGCAGCTTAGAGCTAGCGGGAGGGTTGGGCATTGAGCAGTTCTTC.

The chain uses TRBV6-6 and TRBJ2-5; TRBD2 matches at 7 bases. V shed 7 bases and J 5 bases; nucleotides not matched to a gene: 16. Germline values: CDR1 MNHNY, CDR2 SVGAGI (reference sequence). The CDR3 loop spans 16 amino acids. CDR3 nucleotide sequence: TGTGCCAGCACTCGGTACAGCGGGGCCAGTTCCGAGACCCAGTACTTC. This sequence encodes CASTRYSGASSETQYF.

The genes are TRBV12-2 and TRBJ2-1; TRBD2 is the table's D call, not checked against the DNA. TRBV12-2 is a pseudogene. The CDR3 is made up of 15 amino acids. The CDR3: CASRPGTSGYNEQFF. In DNA, the CDR3 is TGTGCAAGTCGCCCCGGGACTAGCGGCTACAATGAGCAGTTCTTC.

V and J are TRBV5-1 and TRBJ1-1, with 8 bases aligning to TRBD1. The J segment lost 4 bases and the V segment lost 6 bases, leaving 5 bases of the junction unmatched. The germline CDR1 and CDR2 sequences are SGHRS and YFSETQ. The CDR3 totals 13 residues. CDR3 residues: CASKSGGITEAFF. The CDR3 DNA follows: TGCGCCAGCAAGTCAGGGGGCATCACTGAAGCTTTCTTT.

This clone was seen a single time. The chain joins TRBV29-1 to TRBJ2-3; 13 nucleotides match TRBD2. The V gene end was trimmed by 7 bases and the J gene end by 4 bases; junction bases not matched to a gene: 17. The CDR3 has 18 amino acids. Germline CDR1 SQVTM, CDR2 ANQGSEA. Here the CDR3 reads CSARLAGGFRAQADTQYF. For the CDR3, the DNA is TGCAGCGCTAGACTAGCGGGAGGATTTAGGGCACAGGCAGATACGCAGTATTTT.

This sequence joins TRBV2 and TRBJ2-3, with D hard to call. Trimming shortened V by 7 bases and J by 3 bases, and 5 bases separated the two germline ends. The germline V gene has CDR1 SNHLY and CDR2 FYNNEI. The CDR3 spans 11 residues. This chain's CDR3 is CASMLTDTQYF. CDR3 DNA: TGTGCCAGCATGCTAACAGATACGCAGTATTTT.

With regard to this clone: The junction and the germline gene differ at one end; a read error may be behind it. This chain joins TRBV7-7 and TRBJ2-1, with 8 bases lining up with TRBD1. Germline assignment: CDR1 SSHAT and CDR2 FNYEAQ (reference sequence). The CDR3 covers 15 residues. In DNA, the CDR3 is TGTGCTAGCAGCCGGGGACAGGCAGGCTACAATGAGCAGTTCTTC. It translates to CASSRGQAGYNEQFF.